This paragraph reports one T cell receptor (beta chain). Sequenced by immunoSEQ multiplex PCR; TCRdb stores in-frame clones only, minus some. This sample has a few hundred thousand clones, with more than 75% found just once. Trimming removed 10 bases from V and 1 base from J, with 12 bases in between. The CDR3 covers 13 residues. CDR1 and CDR2 from the germline V gene are KGHDR and SFDVKD. The sample originates from a study of blood T cell repertoires in COVID-19. The sequence was collected from a woman in her forties or fifties with acute or convalescent COVID-19. Sequencing was done on a sample of peripheral blood. The rearrangement uses TRBV24-1 and TRBJ1-1; D call uncertain. CDR3 residues: CATTGETNTEAFF. CDR3 sequence (DNA): TGTGCCACTACCGGGGAAACGAACACTGAAGCTTTCTTT.